This TCR beta chain was sequenced for a study of cytotoxic CD8 clonotypes in ibrutinib-treated CLL. Study overall: Across the patients, approximately ten were relapsed/refractory, roughly 14 treatment-naive and under 18 IGHV unmutated. Productive templates per sample averaged roughly 270,000; productive rearrangements, about 89,000. Study conclusions and caveats: Clonality rose at ibrutinib response and fell back toward baseline at progression.

The CDR3 contains 15 residues. Trimming at V came to 5 bases and at J to 1 base, leaving 7 bases not matched to a gene. Germline loops: CDR1 MDHEN, CDR2 SYDVKM. This clone was detected a few times. Antigen: not known. Only in-frame clones appear in the TCRdb table, and some are missing; sequencing was by immunoSEQ multiplex PCR. Of around 160,000 clones in the sample, about 88% were seen once. This TCR came from a human donor with chronic lymphocytic leukemia. The chain recombines TRBV28 with TRBJ1-1; 7 bases are a match to TRBD1. The sample in question was PBMCs, obtained at disease progression, from a patient treated with ibrutinib. CDR3 in DNA: TGTGCCAGCAGTCCCCAGACAGGGAGGAACACTGAAGCTTTCTTT. The encoded protein is CASSPQTGRNTEAFF.